Listed here are 2 T cell receptor beta chains from one sample, sequenced in a study of T cells in Graves' hyperthyroidism and ophthalmopathy. There were TCR beta CDR3 regions amplified from RNA transcripts. First-round RT-PCR with HTBI primers amplified the TCR CDR3 region. TCRdb independently ran MiXCR on the multiplex PCR reads; one entry per CDR3 protein. This table holds 480,000 or so distinct CDR3 sequences, about 46% found once. The sequenced sample consisted of peripheral blood or thyroid tissue (not recorded which). These receptors all come from an adult woman with Graves' disease, either hyperthyroidism or ophthalmopathy (not recorded which).

The J gene is TRBJ2-7, the V gene TRBV13; 10 positions agree with TRBD2. CDR3 length: 14 amino acids. Trimming at V came to 5 bases and at J to 9 bases, leaving 10 bases not matched to a gene. Germline V gene lookup returns CDR1 PRHDT and CDR2 FYEKMQ (reference sequence). CDR3 amino acids: CASSQVPSGRGQYF. The CDR3 DNA reads TGTGCCAGCAGCCAAGTTCCTAGCGGGAGAGGGCAGTACTTC.

In this sample, this clonotype turned up many times. This chain connects TRBV6-2 or TRBV6-3 to TRBJ1-5; a weak D match, TRBD1 (6 bases). The CDR3 is 16 residues long. Per germline, CDR1 MNHEY and CDR2 SVGEGT. Trimming stripped 4 bases from V and 0 bases from J, with 13 bases between. The CDR3 is CASSSFWTDSNQPQHF. In DNA, the CDR3 is TGTGCCAGCAGTTCCTTCTGGACAGATAGCAATCAGCCCCAGCATTTT.